These 21 T cell receptor beta chains were all obtained from the same sample, sequenced in a study of cytomegalovirus exposure and HLA in healthy donors. The PCR used 60 Vbeta and 13 Jbeta primers. Data came from immunoSEQ multiplex PCR; TCRdb stores just in-frame clones and leaves some out. The repertoire holds roughly 130,000 clones, with approximately 80% as singletons. The sequencing input was PBMCs. The receptors were gathered from a man younger than 30 in good health and CMV-seronegative.

This chain links TRBV11-2 with TRBJ1-2; no clear D gene. This CDR3 region has 14 residues. V lost 4 bases to trimming and J lost 2 bases, with 11 bases between them. Germline V gene sequence: CDR1 SGHAT, CDR2 FQNNGV. As DNA, the CDR3 is TGTGCCAGCAGCTCTAAGACGGAGAACTATGGCTACACCTTC. Protein product: CASSSKTENYGYTF.

The chain combines TRBV4-3 with TRBJ2-3; 12 bases agree with TRBD2. This CDR3 has 15 residues. Germline V gene data show CDR1 as LGHNA and CDR2 as YSLEER. V trimming: 4 bases; J trimming: 4 bases; junction bases outside the gene matches: 3. CDR3 nucleotides: TGCGCCAGCAGCCCTAGCGGGGGGGCCGCAGATACGCAGTATTTT. The encoded protein is CASSPSGGAADTQYF.

CDR3 in DNA: TGTGCCAGCAGCCAAGATTTTTGGGACAGAGTCGTTCTGAAAAATATCAATGAGCAGTTCTTC. This encodes CASSQDFWDRVVLKNINEQFF. V usage is TRBV14 and J usage is TRBJ2-1; 7 nucleotides agree with TRBD1. This CDR3 contains 21 residues. Germline V gene data show CDR1 as SGHDN and CDR2 as FVKESK. Unmatched junction bases numbered 23, after V lost 0 bases and J lost 6 bases.

This sequence joins TRBV28 and TRBJ2-4, with 7 bases that match TRBD2. The CDR3 loop spans 18 amino acids. The germline gives CDR1 MDHEN, CDR2 SYDVKM. J lost 1 base, V lost 3 bases, and 12 bases had no gene match. The CDR3 DNA follows: TGTGCCAGCAGTTTTTCGACTAGCTCTAGGAGGGCCAAAAACATTCAGTACTTC. Encoded protein: CASSFSTSSRRAKNIQYF.

This clone has only a few counts. The chain has TRBV15 and TRBJ2-3; D possibly corresponds to TRBD2 (5 bases). Germline V gene lookup returns CDR1 LNHNV and CDR2 YYDKDF (reference sequence). The length of the CDR3 is 15 residues. V was shortened by 7 bases and J by 5 bases, with 19 bases between the two germline ends. DNA for the CDR3: TGTGCCACCACCCTACCCGGGGTAAACCTAGATACGCAGTATTTT. Protein: CATTLPGVNLDTQYF. Variable domain in full (rest from reference TRBV15 and TRBJ2-3): DAMVIQNPRYQVTQFGKPVTLSCSQTLNHNVMYWYQQKSSQAPKLLFHYYDKDFNNEADTPDNFQSRRPNTSFCFLDIRSPGLGDTAMYLCATTLPGVNLDTQYFGPGTRLTVL.

The V and J genes are TRBV5-1 and TRBJ2-1, with TRBD1 as a possible D gene (6 bases). V lost 5 bases to trimming and J lost 2 bases, with 14 bases between them. Germline assignment: CDR1 SGHRS and CDR2 YFSETQ. This CDR3 contains 15 residues. In DNA form, the CDR3 reads TGCGCCAGCAGAATGGGGGCTCCGACCTACAATGAGCAGTTCTTC. Its protein is CASRMGAPTYNEQFF. Looking up the rest from reference TRBV5-1 and TRBJ2-1 gives the full variable domain: KAGVTQTPRYLIKTRGQQVTLSCSPISGHRSVSWYQQTPGQGLQFLFEYFSETQRNKGNFPGRFSGRQFSNSRSEMNVSTLELGDSALYLCASRMGAPTYNEQFFGPGTRLTVL.

This chain joins TRBV5-1 and TRBJ2-2; D unresolved. The CDR3 runs to 14 residues. V lost 5 bases, J lost 0 bases, and 8 bases lay in between. Germline V gene lookup returns CDR1 SGHRS and CDR2 YFSETQ. The CDR3 region is CASSERANTGELFF. The CDR3 DNA reads TGCGCCAGCAGTGAACGGGCGAACACCGGGGAGCTGTTTTTT.

This clone was seen a single time. The genes are TRBV9 and TRBJ2-7, with 12 bases fitting TRBD2. The CDR3 runs to 17 residues. Unmatched junction bases numbered 10, after V lost 3 bases and J lost 3 bases. Germline loops: CDR1 SGDLS, CDR2 YYNGEE. Here the CDR3 reads CASSEGLAGDFFYEQYF. CDR3 DNA sequence: TGTGCCAGCAGCGAGGGACTAGCGGGTGACTTCTTCTACGAGCAGTACTTC.

This clone was counted only a few times. This chain links TRBV30 with TRBJ2-3; D might be TRBD1 (5 bases). The CDR3 totals 14 residues. CDR1 and CDR2 from the germline V gene are GTSNPN and SVGIG (reference sequence). Between the trimmed V and J ends, which lost 8 bases and 4 bases, there was a span of 19 bases. The CDR3 DNA reads TGTGCCAGACAGACACGCAGGTTGGCAGATACGCAGTATTTT. Translation gives CARQTRRLADTQYF.

This clone was recorded once. This chain joins TRBV2 and TRBJ1-4; 7 nucleotides agree with TRBD1. The J segment lost 7 bases and the V segment lost 5 bases, leaving 7 bases of the junction unmatched. This CDR3 is built from 14 residues. Germline V gene lookup returns CDR1 SNHLY and CDR2 FYNNEI. CDR3: CASSLRGRGEKLFF. The CDR3 region has the DNA TGTGCCAGCAGTCTTAGGGGGCGCGGTGAAAAACTGTTTTTT.

This chain links TRBV30 with TRBJ1-1; D is perhaps TRBD1 (5 bases). The CDR3 has 13 residues. The V and J ends lost 4 bases and 0 bases respectively, with 9 bases between them. Germline CDR1 GTSNPN, CDR2 SVGIG (reference sequence). The CDR3 DNA reads TGTGCCTGGATGCGGGGGATGAACACTGAAGCTTTCTTT. Its protein is CAWMRGMNTEAFF.

This chain joins TRBV29-1 and TRBJ1-2; no reliable D call. V lost 4 bases and J lost 4, with 10 bases in between. This CDR3 has 12 amino acids. Germline assignment: CDR1 SQVTM and CDR2 ANQGSEA. DNA of the CDR3: TGCAGCGTTGTAGGTAGCAGCTATGGCTACACCTTC. This encodes CSVVGSSYGYTF.

The chain joins TRBV4-1 to TRBJ2-7; 9 bases map to TRBD2. This CDR3 region has 15 residues. Germline assignment: CDR1 MGHRA and CDR2 YSYEKL. V shed 0 bases and J 4 bases; nucleotides not matched to a gene: 4. CDR3 sequence reads: CASSQEGTSSYEQYF. CDR3 coding DNA: TGCGCCAGCAGCCAAGAAGGGACTAGCTCTTACGAGCAGTACTTC.

The chain combines TRBV6-1 with TRBJ2-7; weak D call: TRBD1 (5 bases). The CDR3 sequence is 15 residues long. CDR1 is MNHNS, CDR2 SASEGT, per germline. The V end lost 4 bases, the J end lost 3 bases, and 16 bases lay between the germline ends. The CDR3 nucleotides are TGTGCCAGCAGTGGGGGCCCCCCGGATGGCTACGAGCAGTACTTC. Encoded protein: CASSGGPPDGYEQYF.

The chain uses TRBV6-6 and TRBJ2-5; the match to TRBD1 covers 8 bases. V gave up 6 bases and J gave up 2 bases; unmatched junction bases: 5. The CDR3 totals 14 residues. Per germline, CDR1 MNHNY and CDR2 SVGAGI (reference sequence). CDR3 sequence reads: CASSRGQGQETQYF. The CDR3 nucleotides are TGTGCCAGCAGCAGAGGACAGGGACAAGAGACCCAGTACTTC.

J is TRBJ1-1 and V is TRBV19; D is undetermined. The V and J ends lost 7 bases and 6 bases respectively, with 21 bases between them. Germline V gene sequence: CDR1 LNHDA, CDR2 SQIVND (reference sequence). This CDR3 is 15 amino acids long. The CDR3 protein is CASTLTVKTFPEAFF. The CDR3 DNA sequence: TGTGCCAGTACCCTAACTGTGAAAACCTTTCCTGAAGCTTTCTTT.

The chain employs TRBV9 and TRBJ1-1; possibly TRBD1 for D (6 bases). Trimming cost V 0 bases and J 4 bases, with 13 bases left between them. CDR1 and CDR2 (germline): SGDLS, YYNGEE. The CDR3 is 15 amino acids. The CDR3 sequence is CASSVGPGVSTEAFF. CDR3 DNA: TGTGCCAGCAGCGTAGGCCCAGGGGTAAGCACTGAAGCTTTCTTT.

This clone was seen a few times. J is TRBJ1-6 and V is TRBV6-5; D call uncertain. Germline CDR1 MNHEY, CDR2 SVGAGI. V was clipped by 2 bases and J by 8 bases, with 4 bases between them. The CDR3 consists of 12 residues. The CDR3 sequence: CASSYPDSPLHF. The CDR3 coding sequence is TGTGCCAGCAGTTACCCTGATTCACCCCTCCACTTT.

This clone appeared a single time. This chain links TRBV6-5 with TRBJ1-1; D possibly corresponds to TRBD1 (5 bases). From germline, CDR1 is MNHEY and CDR2 SVGAGI. With 5 bases removed from V and 1 base from J, the gap between germline ends came to 14 bases. The CDR3 is made up of 15 amino acids. The CDR3 spells CASSMRRQTNTEAFF. DNA for the CDR3: TGTGCCAGCAGTATGCGGCGACAGACGAACACTGAAGCTTTCTTT.

CDR3: CASTTGGKLFF. The CDR3 region has the DNA TGTGCCAGCACAACAGGGGGAAAACTGTTTTTT. V usage is TRBV25-1 and J usage is TRBJ1-4, with 8 bases fitting TRBD1. There are 11 residues in the CDR3. Germline CDR1 is MGHDK and CDR2 is SYGVNS. J lost 10 bases, V lost 7 bases, and 2 bases had no gene match.

J is TRBJ2-7 and V is TRBV4-3, with D maybe TRBD2 (6 bases). Germline values: CDR1 LGHNA, CDR2 YSLEER. The CDR3 contains 17 residues. Trimming stripped 0 bases from V and 0 bases from J, with 15 bases between. CDR3 nucleotide sequence: TGCGCCAGCAGCCAAGATCTCTGGGCGGGAAGCTCCTACGAGCAGTACTTC. Its translation is CASSQDLWAGSSYEQYF.